The rows below give T cell receptor beta chains drawn from one sample of a study of shared clonotypes between healthy human individuals. Repertoires were generated with immunoSEQ multiplex PCR, while TCRdb's copy carries only in-frame clones and drops some. The sample yields about 490,000 clones, approximately 78% seen once. The material sequenced was PBMCs. These receptors originate from a woman aged 35 to 49 in good health. Some clones in this sample may be carry-over from other donors' samples. Each CDR3 is given with its conserved first and last residue. The order of the fields is clone size, V gene, J gene, D gene, CDR3 DNA, CDR3 protein. The D gene is left open where the match is weak. The size field is filled for only some rows; it gives once, few, many or a size class.

-	TRBV10-3	TRBJ1-1	-	TGTGCCATCAGTGAGTCAGGAAGAAGAGGAGGGGCTTTCTTT	CAISESGRRGGAFF
-	TRBV19	TRBJ1-5	-	TGTGCCAGTAGGCAGGGAACACGGGACAATCAGCCCCAGCATTTT	CASRQGTRDNQPQHF
-	TRBV28	TRBJ2-5	-	TGTGCCAGCCGCGCGGTAGGGAGGGAGACCCAGTACTTC	CASRAVGRETQYF
-	TRBV12-5	TRBJ2-7	-	TGTGCTAGTGGTTTGCATAGTAGCTACGCGGAGCCCCGGACGGCCTACGAGCAGTACTTC	CASGLHSSYAEPRTAYEQYF
once	TRBV7-2	TRBJ1-3	-	TGTGCCAGCAGCTCTGGAACGTTAACAGGAGGAAACACCATATATTTT	CASSSGTLTGGNTIYF
-	TRBV9	TRBJ2-5	TRBD1	TGTGCCAGCAGCCTAGCCGACAGGGAGCTAGAGACCCAGTACTTC	CASSLADRELETQYF
few	TRBV5-1	TRBJ2-7	-	TGCGCCAGCAGCCCTCCTAGCGCCGCCTACGAGCAGTACTTC	CASSPPSAAYEQYF
-	TRBV5-8	TRBJ2-7	-	TGTGCCAGCAGCAGAACAGGGAGCTACGAGCAGTACTTC	CASSRTGSYEQYF
-	TRBV18	TRBJ2-7	-	TGTGCCAGCTCACCATACCTAGCGCCTTCCTACGAGCAGTACTTC	CASSPYLAPSYEQYF
-	TRBV30	TRBJ1-4	TRBD1	TGTGCCTGGAGACAGGGACAGCTTAATGAAAAACTGTTTTTT	CAWRQGQLNEKLFF
-	TRBV6-6	TRBJ2-5	TRBD2	TGTGCCAGCAGACTTACTAGCGGGAGGGCTGACGAGACCCAGTACTTC	CASRLTSGRADETQYF
-	TRBV6-4	TRBJ2-1	TRBD1	TGTGCCAGCAGTGACTCGACAGGGGGCTTGAGTGAGCAGTTCTTC	CASSDSTGGLSEQFF
-	TRBV27	TRBJ2-1	TRBD2	TGTGCCAGCAGTTTATTTAGCGGGAGTCGCCATGAGCAGTTCTTC	CASSLFSGSRHEQFF
-	TRBV5-5	TRBJ2-2	-	TGTGCCAGCAGCTTGAGAGGTTTACCTACGAACACCGGGGAGCTGTTTTTT	CASSLRGLPTNTGELFF
few	TRBV11-1	TRBJ2-1	-	TGTGCCAGCAGCAAAAGGGTAGCGGCGTACAATGAGCAGTTCTTC	CASSKRVAAYNEQFF
-	TRBV6-1	TRBJ2-3	-	TGTGCCAGCAGTGAAGGCCAGACGGGCAGAGATACGCAGTATTTT	CASSEGQTGRDTQYF
-	TRBV18	TRBJ1-2	TRBD1	TGTGCCAGCTCACCTCAATTGACAGGGGACTTCTATGGCTACACCTTC	CASSPQLTGDFYGYTF
-	TRBV28	TRBJ2-7	TRBD1	TGTGCCAGCAGTTTCGGCCAGGGGGTCACCTACGAGCAGTACTTC	CASSFGQGVTYEQYF
once	TRBV7-3	TRBJ2-2	-	TGTGCCAGCAGCAAAAACCGGGCTCCGAACACCGGGGAGCTGTTTTTT	CASSKNRAPNTGELFF
-	TRBV18	TRBJ1-3	-	TGTGCCAGCTCAGCGGGCAACTCTGGAAACACCATATATTTT	CASSAGNSGNTIYF
once	TRBV7-2	TRBJ2-7	-	TGTGCCAGCAGCCCCTTACAGGATACGGAATCCTACGAGCAGTACTTC	CASSPLQDTESYEQYF
-	TRBV5-1	TRBJ2-7	-	TGCGCCAGCTCCCTCCAGGGCTCCTTCGTGGACGAGCAGTACTTC	CASSLQGSFVDEQYF
once	TRBV30	TRBJ2-2	-	TGTGCCTGGACTAGGGTTGACGCCGGGGAGCTGTTTTTT	CAWTRVDAGELFF
-	TRBV19	TRBJ1-2	-	TGTGCCAGTAGTTCCGACCTTCACTATGGCTACACCTTC	CASSSDLHYGYTF
-	TRBV30	TRBJ2-3	TRBD2	TGTGCCTGGACTAGCGGGACCTTTTCAGATACGCAGTATTTT	CAWTSGTFSDTQYF
-	TRBV27	TRBJ2-2	-	TGTGCCAGCAGCACTTACACCGGGGAGCTGTTTTTT	CASSTYTGELFF
-	TRBV4-3	TRBJ2-7	-	TGCGCCAGCAGTGTGGGGCCGGCCTACGAGCAGTACTTC	CASSVGPAYEQYF
-	TRBV6-1	TRBJ1-5	-	TGTGCCAGCAGTCTCGGACAGAATCAGCCCCAGCATTTT	CASSLGQNQPQHF
once	TRBV19	TRBJ1-5	-	TGTGCCAGTGCTGGGGGGGGGATTCAGCCCCAGCATTTT	CASAGGGIQPQHF
-	TRBV5-1	TRBJ2-3	TRBD1	TGCGCCAGCGGTACAGGGGGGCCAACAGATACGCAGTATTTT	CASGTGGPTDTQYF
-	TRBV7-6	TRBJ2-7	TRBD2	TGTGCCAGCAGCACAAGACTAGCGAACGACTACGAGCAGTACTTC	CASSTRLANDYEQYF
-	TRBV29-1	TRBJ2-3	-	TGCAGCGTACTAGTAACCTTCACAGATACGCAGTATTTT	CSVLVTFTDTQYF
many	TRBV6-5	TRBJ2-1	-	TGTGCCAGCAGCCTTAGGGTCTCCTACAATGAGCAGTTCTTC	CASSLRVSYNEQFF
-	TRBV28	TRBJ1-6	TRBD1	TGTGCCAGCAGTCTCCGGACAGGGAGACTTAATTCACCCCTCCACTTT	CASSLRTGRLNSPLHF
-	TRBV10-2	TRBJ2-5	-	TGCGCCAGCAGTGAAGGTGGGTCAGGGCGAGAGACCCAGTACTTC	CASSEGGSGRETQYF
few	TRBV4-2	TRBJ2-1	-	TGTGCCAGCAGCCAAGATTTCCCTGGGGGAAGCTCCTACAATGAGCAGTTCTTC	CASSQDFPGGSSYNEQFF
-	TRBV5-4	TRBJ2-6	-	TGTGCCAGCAGCTTTCAGAACTCTGGGGCCAACGTCCTGACTTTC	CASSFQNSGANVLTF
-	TRBV11-3	TRBJ2-1	TRBD2	TGTGCCAGCAGTACGCGGACTAGCGGGAGCGATGAGCAGTTCTTC	CASSTRTSGSDEQFF
-	TRBV28	TRBJ2-3	-	TGTGCCAGCAGGTCGGGGATTGTGAGGGAGGCCCTCACAGATACGCAGTATTTT	CASRSGIVREALTDTQYF
-	TRBV27	TRBJ2-1	-	TGTGCCAGCAGTTTATGGCCTTTTCGGGAAAGGAGTGAGCAGTTCTTC	CASSLWPFRERSEQFF
-	TRBV2	TRBJ2-5	TRBD1	TGTGCCAGCACTGAGACAGGGGCCGGGACCCAGTACTTC	CASTETGAGTQYF
-	TRBV7-2	TRBJ2-5	-	TGTGCCAGCAGCTTTTTGGGCGGGTTACAAGAGACCCAGTACTTC	CASSFLGGLQETQYF
few	TRBV6-1	TRBJ2-6	-	TGTGCCAGCAGTCCAGGGGTAACTGGGGCCAACGTCCTGACTTTC	CASSPGVTGANVLTF
-	TRBV27	TRBJ1-1	-	TGTGCCAGCAGCCAGGGGAACACTGAAGCTTTCTTT	CASSQGNTEAFF
-	TRBV18	TRBJ2-3	TRBD2	TGTGCCAGCTCACTGTACATAGCGGGAGGTACCACAGATACGCAGTATTTT	CASSLYIAGGTTDTQYF
-	TRBV7-9	TRBJ2-7	TRBD1	TGTGCCAGCAGCCTTCATCAGGGGGCCGGCGAGCAGTACTTC	CASSLHQGAGEQYF
-	TRBV2	TRBJ2-2	-	TGTGCCAGCAGTGGATCGGGCGGGGAGCTGTTTTTT	CASSGSGGELFF
once	TRBV5-4	TRBJ2-7	-	TGTGCCAGCAGCTTGGATACTAGCTCTGACGAGCAGTACTTC	CASSLDTSSDEQYF
-	TRBV5-1	TRBJ2-7	TRBD2	TGCGCCAGCAGCCGCGATGTAAGCGGGATCTACGAGCAGTACTTC	CASSRDVSGIYEQYF
few	TRBV7-2	TRBJ1-5	-	TGTGCCAGCAGCTTAGGCGGACCAGCGGAGCCCCAGCATTTT	CASSLGGPAEPQHF
-	TRBV30	TRBJ2-6	-	TGTGCCTGGAGTGTACAAGGGTCTGGGGCCAACGTCCTGACTTTC	CAWSVQGSGANVLTF
-	TRBV5-1	TRBJ2-7	TRBD2	TGCGCCAGCAGCTCGACCTCACTAGCGGGAGCCGGGGAGCAGTACTTC	CASSSTSLAGAGEQYF
once	TRBV27	TRBJ2-4	-	TGTGCCAGCAGTTTATATGGGTATGAGGGGGTAGCCAAAAACATTCAGTACTTC	CASSLYGYEGVAKNIQYF